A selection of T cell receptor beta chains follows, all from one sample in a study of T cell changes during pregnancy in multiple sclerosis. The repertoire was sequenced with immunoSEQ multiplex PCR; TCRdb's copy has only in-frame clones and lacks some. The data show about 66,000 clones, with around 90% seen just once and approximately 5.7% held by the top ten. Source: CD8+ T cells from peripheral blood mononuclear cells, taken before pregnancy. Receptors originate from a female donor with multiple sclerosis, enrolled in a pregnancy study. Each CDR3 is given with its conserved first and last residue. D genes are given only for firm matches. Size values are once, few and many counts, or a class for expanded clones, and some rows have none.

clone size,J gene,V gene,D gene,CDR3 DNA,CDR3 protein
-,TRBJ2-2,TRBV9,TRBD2,TGTGCCAGCAGCGCGCTCGGGACTAGCGACACCGGGGAGCTGTTTTTT,CASSALGTSDTGELFF
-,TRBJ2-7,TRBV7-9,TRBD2,TGTGCCAGCAGCGTCCCTGAGGGAGGGACCTACGAGCAGTACTTC,CASSVPEGGTYEQYF
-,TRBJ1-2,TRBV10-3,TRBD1,TGTGCCATCAGTTCCGGGACAGCGGACTATGGCTACACCTTC,CAISSGTADYGYTF
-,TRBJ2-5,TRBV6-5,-,TGTGCCAGCAAGGGGTTGGGTGGCCAAGAGACCCAGTACTTC,CASKGLGGQETQYF
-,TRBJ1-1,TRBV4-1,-,TGCGCCAGCAGCCATCCCGGTACTGAAGCTTTCTTT,CASSHPGTEAFF
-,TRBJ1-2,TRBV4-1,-,TGCGCCAGCAGCCAAATCGGGACAACATCCTCTAACTATGGCTACACCTTC,CASSQIGTTSSNYGYTF
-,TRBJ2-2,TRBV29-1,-,TGCAGCGTTGAAGCACAAGACACCCCTAAAGGGGCCGGGGAGCTGTTTTTT,CSVEAQDTPKGAGELFF
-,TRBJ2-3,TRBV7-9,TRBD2,TGTGCCAGCAGCTTAGGGATCAGCGGGGGAGATACGCAGTATTTT,CASSLGISGGDTQYF
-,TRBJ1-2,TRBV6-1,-,TGTGCCAGCAGTGAAGTGGGCGATACTTGGACAGAAAGGAACTATGGCTACACCTTC,CASSEVGDTWTERNYGYTF
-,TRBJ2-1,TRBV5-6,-,TGTGCCAGCAGCTTGACTAGCTTCGATGAGCAGTTCTTC,CASSLTSFDEQFF
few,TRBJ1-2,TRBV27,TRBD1,TGTGCCAGCTCAGGGGGCGGCTATGGCTACACCTTC,CASSGGGYGYTF
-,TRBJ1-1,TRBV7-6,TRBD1,TGTGCCAGCAGCCGCGGAGGGGGCATGAACACTGAAGCTTTCTTT,CASSRGGGMNTEAFF
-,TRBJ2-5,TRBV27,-,TGTGCCAGCAGGGACTACCAAGAGACCCAGTACTTC,CASRDYQETQYF
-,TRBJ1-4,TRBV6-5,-,TGTGCCAGCAGTTACCAACGCTTGGTCGGAAAACTGTTTTTT,CASSYQRLVGKLFF
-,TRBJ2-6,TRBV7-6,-,TGTGCCAGCCTCAGGGGCGGGCACTCTGGGGCCAACGTCCTGACTTTC,CASLRGGHSGANVLTF
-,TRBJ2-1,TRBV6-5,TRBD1,TGTGCCAGCAGCTTGGACAGGGCCTCCTACAATGAGCAGTTCTTC,CASSLDRASYNEQFF
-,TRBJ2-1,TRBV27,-,TGTGCCAGCAGTTTACGGGACTCCCGTAATGAGCAGTTCTTC,CASSLRDSRNEQFF
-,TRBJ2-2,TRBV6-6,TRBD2,TGTGCCAGCAGTTCACTAGCGGCCGAGGACGGGGAGCTGTTTTTT,CASSSLAAEDGELFF
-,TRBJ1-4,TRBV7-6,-,TGTGCCAGCAGTCAACTCACAACTAATGAAAAACTGTTTTTT,CASSQLTTNEKLFF
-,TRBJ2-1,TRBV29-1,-,TGCTTGTGGACCGCCGGGGGCAATGAGCAGTTCTTC,CLWTAGGNEQFF
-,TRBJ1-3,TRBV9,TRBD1,TGTGCCAGCAGCGCCCCCTCCGGGACAGCTGGAAACACCATATATTTT,CASSAPSGTAGNTIYF
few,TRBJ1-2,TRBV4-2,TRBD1,TGTGCCAGCAGCCAATGGGACAGGGGGGACTATGGCTACACCTTC,CASSQWDRGDYGYTF
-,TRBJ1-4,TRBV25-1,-,TGTGCCAGCAGTGAATATTCGGGGAATGTAACTAATGAAAAACTGTTTTTT,CASSEYSGNVTNEKLFF
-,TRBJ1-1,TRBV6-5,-,TGTGCCAGCAGTTACGGGGAGACATTAACCGGGGCTTTCTTT,CASSYGETLTGAFF
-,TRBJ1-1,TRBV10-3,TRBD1,TGTGCCATCAGTGAGTACGACAGGGGGGAAAAGCTGCTCTTT,CAISEYDRGEKLLF
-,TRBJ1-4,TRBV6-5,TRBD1,TGTGCCAGCAGTCTGACAGGGGAGGTCGAAAAACTGTTTTTT,CASSLTGEVEKLFF
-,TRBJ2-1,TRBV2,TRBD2,TGTGCCAGCACTGCTCTAGCGGGGGGCTCAAATGAGCAGTTCTTC,CASTALAGGSNEQFF
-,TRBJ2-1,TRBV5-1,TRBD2,TGCGCCAGCAGCTTGGGACTAGCGTATGAGCAGTTCTTC,CASSLGLAYEQFF
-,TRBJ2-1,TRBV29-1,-,TGCAGCGTTTCCACCGGTAGCTCCTACAATGAGCAGTTCTTC,CSVSTGSSYNEQFF
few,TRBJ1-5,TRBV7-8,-,TGTGCCAGCAGCTTAGCCGCAGACAGGTTCGATAATCAGCCCCAGCATTTT,CASSLAADRFDNQPQHF
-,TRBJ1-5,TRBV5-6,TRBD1,TGTGCCAGCACCGACTGGACAGGGCATCAGCCCCAGCATTTT,CASTDWTGHQPQHF
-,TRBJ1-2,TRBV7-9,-,TGTGCCAGCAGCTTAGATACAGGGAACTATGGCTACACCTTC,CASSLDTGNYGYTF
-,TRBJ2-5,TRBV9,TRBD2,TGTGCCAGCACTACCGGGACTAGCGGAGGTGGGGAGACCCAGTACTTC,CASTTGTSGGGETQYF
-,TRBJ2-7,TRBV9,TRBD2,TGTGCCAGCAGCCCACGTGGGACTAGCGGGGACGAGCAGTACTTC,CASSPRGTSGDEQYF
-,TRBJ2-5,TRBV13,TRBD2,TGTGCCAGCAGAGTAGCGGGGGAAGGGACCCAGTACTTC,CASRVAGEGTQYF
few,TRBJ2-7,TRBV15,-,TGTGCCACCAGCACAACACCAGGGGATAGCTCCTACGAGCAGTACTTC,CATSTTPGDSSYEQYF
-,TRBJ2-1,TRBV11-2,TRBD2,TGTGCCAGCAGCTTCGGAGCGGGGAATGAGCAGTTCTTC,CASSFGAGNEQFF
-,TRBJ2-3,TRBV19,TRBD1,TGTGCCAGTAGCCCGGGACAGGGGACAGATACGCAGTATTTT,CASSPGQGTDTQYF
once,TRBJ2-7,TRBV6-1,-,TGTGCCAGCCGGATCTACTTGGACAGCTCCTACGAGCAGTACTTC,CASRIYLDSSYEQYF
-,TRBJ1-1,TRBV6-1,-,TGTGCCAGCAGCGAGACAGGTTCGATGAACACTGAAGCTTTCTTT,CASSETGSMNTEAFF
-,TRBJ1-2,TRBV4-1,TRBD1,TGCGCCAGCAGCCAAGAGCCCGGACAGGGGGCGTCAGGATATGGCTACACCTTC,CASSQEPGQGASGYGYTF